Reported below is one TCR beta chain. Its antigen is currently unknown. An end of the junction does not agree with germline; a read error may underlie this. The CDR3 is 16 residues long. Germline CDR1 DFQATT, CDR2 SNEGSKA (reference sequence). These data belong to a study of metastatic and nonmetastatic thyroid tumors. At the level of the study: Across blood and tumor or nodule tissue, repertoires from malignant and benign thyroid patients were compared with one another.

Authors' processing steps: Variation in CDR3 across clinicopathological groups served as the basis for constructing a distant-metastasis classifier in papillary thyroid cancer. TCRdb reprocessed the PCR reads using MiXCR. The V and J calls come from TCRdb's annotation, not from the publication. The table lists about 24,000 clones, under 25% of them singletons. Findings and caveats of the study: Significantly higher TCR beta diversity was reportedly seen in malignant thyroid tumors than benign nodules, in blood and tumor.

None of the patients had undergone any treatment ahead of thyroid surgery. Sequencing was carried out using blood. This sequence was found in a male donor with papillary thyroid cancer or a benign thyroid nodule (not recorded which). Some clones in this sample may be carry-over from other donors' samples. The chain combines TRBV20-1 with TRBJ1-6, with D uncertain. CDR3 sequence reads: CSARDYQDSSNSPLNF. The CDR3 coding sequence is TGCAGTGCTAGAGATTACCAGGACTCCTCTAATTCACCCCTAAACTTT.